A single sample gave rise to the 13 T cell receptor beta chains below, sequenced in a study of blood T cell repertoires in COVID-19. Assay: immunoSEQ multiplex PCR; the TCRdb copy retains only in-frame clones and omits some. The table has about 250,000 clones, about 90% seen once. Sequencing was carried out using PBMCs or T cells enriched from blood (not recorded which). The receptors were gathered from a young woman with acute COVID-19.

A few counts support this clone. The rearrangement uses TRBV28 and TRBJ2-7; 8 bases map to TRBD1. Germline CDR1 MDHEN, CDR2 SYDVKM. V was clipped by 7 bases and J by 6 bases; unmatched bases: 14. The CDR3 runs 15 residues. CDR3 region: CASTRRVWTGIEQYF. The DNA for the CDR3 is TGTGCCAGCACCCGGAGGGTTTGGACAGGGATCGAGCAGTACTTC.

The V and J genes are TRBV9 and TRBJ2-1, with 14 nucleotides matching TRBD2. With V trimmed by 3 bases and J by 9 bases, 5 bases remained unmatched. The CDR3 spans 15 residues. Germline-derived CDR1 and CDR2 are SGDLS and YYNGEE. The CDR3 nucleotides read TGTGCCAGCAGCGGACTGGGACTAGCGGGGGTTGAGCAGTTCTTC. Protein product: CASSGLGLAGVEQFF.

The chain combines TRBV3-1 (or the pseudogene TRBV3-2) with TRBJ2-1; 12 bases line up with TRBD2. The V gene end was trimmed by 0 bases and the J gene end by 4 bases; junction bases not matched to a gene: 1. CDR3 length: 16 residues. CDR1 and CDR2 from the germline V gene are LGHDT and YNNKEL (reference sequence). CDR3: CASSQDGLAGYNEQFF. DNA for the CDR3: TGTGCCAGCAGCCAAGATGGACTAGCGGGATACAATGAGCAGTTCTTC.

This chain connects TRBV12-3 or TRBV12-4 to TRBJ2-1, with 9 bases aligning to TRBD1. The CDR3 consists of 13 residues. V lost 6 bases to trimming and J lost 6 bases; unmatched junction nucleotides: 3. This chain's CDR3 is CASRQGARNEQFF. CDR3 nucleotides: TGTGCCAGCAGACAGGGGGCCCGCAATGAGCAGTTCTTC.

The rearrangement joins TRBV4-3 to TRBJ1-2; D gene ambiguous. The CDR3 has 16 amino acids. The V gene lost 0 bases and the J gene lost 0 bases, with 11 bases spanning the gap. CDR1 is LGHNA and CDR2 is YSLEER in the germline V gene. As DNA, the CDR3 is TGCGCCAGCAGCCAAGAGTTGCGATTCCCTAACTATGGCTACACCTTC. Protein sequence: CASSQELRFPNYGYTF.

The V call is TRBV28, the J call TRBJ1-4; D is undetermined. The CDR3 extends over 15 amino acids. In germline, CDR1 is MDHEN, CDR2 SYDVKM. V lost 6 bases and J 3 bases, leaving 14 bases between the germline ends. The CDR3 DNA follows: TGTGCCAGCAGCCGGGAGAGGGCTGCTAATGAAAAACTGTTTTTT. It encodes CASSRERAANEKLFF.

Comments on this clone: This CDR3 is also generated by other DNA sequences in the sample. The chain recombines TRBV2 with TRBJ1-5, with 8 bases aligning to TRBD1. The CDR3 is 13 residues long. V lost 6 bases, J lost 6 bases, and 4 bases stayed unmatched. Germline lookup yields CDR1 SNHLY and CDR2 FYNNEI. The CDR3 DNA is TGTGCCAGCAGAGACAGGGGAAGTCAGCCCCAGCATTTT. Amino acid sequence: CASRDRGSQPQHF.

This chain links TRBV7-2 with TRBJ2-7; 8 positions agree with TRBD1. The junction had 9 bases not matched to a gene; V was cut back by 4 bases and J by 4 bases. The germline V gene has CDR1 SGHTA and CDR2 FQGNSA. This CDR3 is 15 amino acids long. As DNA, the CDR3 is TGTGCCAGCAGCTCCACCGGGACAGGCTTATACGAGCAGTACTTC. It translates to CASSSTGTGLYEQYF. Supplemented by reference TRBV7-2 and TRBJ2-7, the full variable domain reads GAGVSQSPSNKVTEKGKDVELRCDPISGHTALYWYRQSLGQGLEFLIYFQGNSAPDKSGLPSDRFSAERTGGSVSTLTIQRTQQEDSAVYLCASSSTGTGLYEQYFGPGTRLTVT.

The chain combines TRBV6-6 with TRBJ1-1; D uncertain. The length of the CDR3 is 12 residues. Per the germline V gene, CDR1 is MNHNY and CDR2 is SVGAGI (reference sequence). Between the trimmed V and J ends, which lost 3 bases and 3 bases, there was a span of 5 bases. The chain's CDR3 is CASSYEDTEAFF. The CDR3 DNA follows: TGTGCCAGCAGTTATGAGGACACTGAAGCTTTCTTT.

The gene calls are TRBV3-1 (or the pseudogene TRBV3-2) and TRBJ1-4, with 7 bases that match TRBD1. Germline assignment: CDR1 LGHDT and CDR2 YNNKEL (reference sequence). This CDR3 has 15 residues. The ends lost 1 base at V and 5 bases at J; junction bases unmatched: 4. CDR3 region: CASSQGDRVNEKLFF. CDR3 DNA sequence: TGTGCCAGCAGCCAAGGCGACAGGGTAAATGAAAAACTGTTTTTT.

This chain joins TRBV15 and TRBJ1-5; 7 nucleotides agree with TRBD1. CDR3 length: 16 amino acids. The junction had 11 bases not matched to a gene; V was cut back by 8 bases and J by 1 base. The germline CDR1 and CDR2 sequences are LNHNV and YYDKDF (reference sequence). Here the CDR3 reads CATQAGGSGSNQPQHF. CDR3 DNA: TGTGCCACCCAGGCAGGGGGGTCGGGGAGCAATCAGCCCCAGCATTTT.

This clone was picked up one time. V gene TRBV4-1 combines with J gene TRBJ2-2; D might be TRBD2 (6 bases). The CDR3 contains 16 residues. Trimming took 0 bases from V and 0 from J, leaving 8 bases between them. CDR1 MGHRA and CDR2 YSYEKL come from the germline V gene. For the CDR3, the DNA is TGCGCCAGCAGCCAAGAGGCGGGGACGAACACCGGGGAGCTGTTTTTT. Protein sequence: CASSQEAGTNTGELFF.

V usage is TRBV9 and J usage is TRBJ2-6, with 8 bases identical to TRBD1. This CDR3 contains 15 residues. Germline values: CDR1 SGDLS, CDR2 YYNGEE. V lost 3 bases, J lost 13 bases, and 12 bases stayed unmatched. CDR3 loop: CASSAGQGPNEVLTF. Here the CDR3 DNA reads TGTGCCAGCAGCGCCGGACAGGGCCCGAACGAAGTCCTGACTTTC.